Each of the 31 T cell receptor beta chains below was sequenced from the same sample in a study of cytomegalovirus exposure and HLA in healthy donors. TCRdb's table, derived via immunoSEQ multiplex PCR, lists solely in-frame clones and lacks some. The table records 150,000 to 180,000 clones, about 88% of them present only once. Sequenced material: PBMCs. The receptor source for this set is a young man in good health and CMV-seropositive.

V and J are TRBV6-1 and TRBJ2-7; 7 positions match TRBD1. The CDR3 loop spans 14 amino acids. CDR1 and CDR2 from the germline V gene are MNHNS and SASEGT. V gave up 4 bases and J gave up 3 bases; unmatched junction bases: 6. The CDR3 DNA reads TGTGCCAGCAGTGGGAACAGGGGTCTCTACGAGCAGTACTTC. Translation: CASSGNRGLYEQYF.

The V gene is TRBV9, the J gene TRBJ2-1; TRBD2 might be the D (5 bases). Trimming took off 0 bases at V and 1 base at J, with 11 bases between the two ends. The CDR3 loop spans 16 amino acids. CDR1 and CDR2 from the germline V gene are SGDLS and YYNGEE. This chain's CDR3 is CASSVGAALSYNEQFF. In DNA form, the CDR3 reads TGTGCCAGCAGCGTAGGAGCGGCCCTTTCCTACAATGAGCAGTTCTTC.

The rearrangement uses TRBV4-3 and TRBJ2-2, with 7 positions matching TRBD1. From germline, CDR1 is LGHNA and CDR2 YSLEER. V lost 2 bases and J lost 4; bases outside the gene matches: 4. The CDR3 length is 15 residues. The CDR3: CASSQMGQLTGELFF. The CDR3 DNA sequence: TGCGCCAGCAGCCAAATGGGACAGCTCACCGGGGAGCTGTTTTTT.

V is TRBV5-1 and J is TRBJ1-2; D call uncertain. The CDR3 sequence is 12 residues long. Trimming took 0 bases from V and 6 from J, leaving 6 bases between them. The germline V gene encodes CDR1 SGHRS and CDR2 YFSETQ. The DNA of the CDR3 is TGCGCCAGCAGCTTGGGGCAGGATGGCTACACCTTC. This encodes CASSLGQDGYTF.

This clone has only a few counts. The DNA of the CDR3 is TGTGCCAGCAGCTTAAGCGGACAGACCATCTATGGCTACACCTTC. Translating it yields CASSLSGQTIYGYTF. The V and J genes are TRBV13 and TRBJ1-2; TRBD1 is a possible D gene (6 bases). Germline V gene sequence: CDR1 PRHDT, CDR2 FYEKMQ (reference sequence). The CDR3 is 15 residues long. V lost 2 bases to trimming and J lost 4 bases, with 14 bases between them.

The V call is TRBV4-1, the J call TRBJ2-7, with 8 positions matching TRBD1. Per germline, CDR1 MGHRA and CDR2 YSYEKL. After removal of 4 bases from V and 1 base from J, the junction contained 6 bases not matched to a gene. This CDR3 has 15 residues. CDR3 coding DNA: TGCGCCAGCAGCCCCTCGGGACAGGCTTCCTACGAGCAGTACTTC. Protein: CASSPSGQASYEQYF.

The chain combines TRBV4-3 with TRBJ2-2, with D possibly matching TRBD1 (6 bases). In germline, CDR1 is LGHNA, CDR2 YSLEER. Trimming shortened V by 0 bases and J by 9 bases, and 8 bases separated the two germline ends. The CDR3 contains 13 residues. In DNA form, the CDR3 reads TGCGCCAGCAGCCAAGAAAGGGGGTGGGAGCTGTTTTTT. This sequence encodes CASSQERGWELFF.

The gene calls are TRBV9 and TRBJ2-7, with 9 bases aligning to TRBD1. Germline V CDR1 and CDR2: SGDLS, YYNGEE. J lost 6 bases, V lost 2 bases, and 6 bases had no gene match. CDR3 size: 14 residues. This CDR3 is CASSVRTGATEQYF. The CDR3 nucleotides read TGTGCCAGCAGCGTCCGGACAGGGGCCACCGAGCAGTACTTC.

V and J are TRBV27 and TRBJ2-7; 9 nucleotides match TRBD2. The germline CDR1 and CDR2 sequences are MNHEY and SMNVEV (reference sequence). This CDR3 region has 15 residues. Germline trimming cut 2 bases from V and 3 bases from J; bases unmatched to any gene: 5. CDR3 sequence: CASSLLAGPGYEQYF. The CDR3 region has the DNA TGTGCCAGCAGTTTACTAGCGGGGCCCGGCTACGAGCAGTACTTC.

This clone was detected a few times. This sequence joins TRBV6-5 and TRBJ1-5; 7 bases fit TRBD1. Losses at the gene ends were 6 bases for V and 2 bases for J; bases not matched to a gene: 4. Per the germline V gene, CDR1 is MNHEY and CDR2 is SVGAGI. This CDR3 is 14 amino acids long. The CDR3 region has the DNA TGTGCCAGCAGCGACAGGGTCGGCAATCAGCCCCAGCATTTT. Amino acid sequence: CASSDRVGNQPQHF.

The CDR3 DNA reads as TGTGCCAGCAGCTTAAAACAGGCGACGAACACTGAAGCTTTCTTT. As protein: CASSLKQATNTEAFF. The chain couples TRBV7-2 to TRBJ1-1; tentatively, D is TRBD1 (5 bases). V was clipped by 2 bases and J by 1 base, with 11 bases between them. Per the germline V gene, CDR1 is SGHTA and CDR2 is FQGNSA. The CDR3 has 15 amino acids.

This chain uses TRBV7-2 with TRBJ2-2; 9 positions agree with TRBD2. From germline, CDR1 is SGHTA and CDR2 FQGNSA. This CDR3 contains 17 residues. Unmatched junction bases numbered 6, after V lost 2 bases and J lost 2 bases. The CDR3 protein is CASSLRAGGLNTGELFF. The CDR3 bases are TGTGCCAGCAGCTTACGAGCGGGGGGCCTAAACACCGGGGAGCTGTTTTTT.

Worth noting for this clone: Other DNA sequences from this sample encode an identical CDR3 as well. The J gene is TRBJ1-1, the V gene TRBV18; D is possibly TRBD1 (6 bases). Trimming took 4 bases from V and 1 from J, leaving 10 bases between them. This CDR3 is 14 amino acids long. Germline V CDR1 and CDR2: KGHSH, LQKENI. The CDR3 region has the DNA TGTGCCAGCTCACGCGACAGGAAGAACACTGAAGCTTTCTTT. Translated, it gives CASSRDRKNTEAFF. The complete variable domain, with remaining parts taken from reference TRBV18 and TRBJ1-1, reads NAGVMQNPRHLVRRRGQEARLRCSPMKGHSHVYWYRQLPEEGLKFMVYLQKENIIDESGMPKERFSAEFPKEGPSILRIQQVVRGDSAAYFCASSRDRKNTEAFFGQGTRLTVV.

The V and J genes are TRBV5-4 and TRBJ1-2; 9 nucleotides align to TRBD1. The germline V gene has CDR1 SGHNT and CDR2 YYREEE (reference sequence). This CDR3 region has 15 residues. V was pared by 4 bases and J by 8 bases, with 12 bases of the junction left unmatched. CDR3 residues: CASSPAPGTGIGYTF. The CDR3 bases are TGTGCCAGCAGCCCGGCGCCCGGGACAGGGATCGGCTACACCTTC.

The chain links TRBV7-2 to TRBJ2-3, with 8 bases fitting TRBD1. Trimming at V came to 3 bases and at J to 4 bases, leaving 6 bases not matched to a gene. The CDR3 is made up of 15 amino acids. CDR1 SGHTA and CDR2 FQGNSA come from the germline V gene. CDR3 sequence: CASSLGAGGPDTQYF. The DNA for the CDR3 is TGTGCCAGCAGCTTGGGGGCAGGGGGCCCAGATACGCAGTATTTT.

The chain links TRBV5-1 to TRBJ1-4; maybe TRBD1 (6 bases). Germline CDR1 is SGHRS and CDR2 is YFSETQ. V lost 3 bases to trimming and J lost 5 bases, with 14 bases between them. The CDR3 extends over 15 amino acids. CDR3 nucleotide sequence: TGCGCCAGCAGCTCTTCAACAGGGTTGAATGAAAAACTGTTTTTT. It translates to CASSSSTGLNEKLFF.

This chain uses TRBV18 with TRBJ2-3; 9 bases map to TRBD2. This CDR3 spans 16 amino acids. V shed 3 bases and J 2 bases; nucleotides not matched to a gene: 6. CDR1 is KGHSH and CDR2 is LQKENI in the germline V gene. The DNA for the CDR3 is TGTGCCAGCTCACCCCAAGCGGGAGGTTCCACAGATACGCAGTATTTT. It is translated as CASSPQAGGSTDTQYF.

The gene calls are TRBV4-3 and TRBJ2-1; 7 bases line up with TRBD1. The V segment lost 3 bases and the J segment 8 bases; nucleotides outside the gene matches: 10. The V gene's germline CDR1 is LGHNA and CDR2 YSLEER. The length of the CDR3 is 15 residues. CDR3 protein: CASSQDVDRVDEQFF. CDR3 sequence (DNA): TGCGCCAGCAGCCAGGACGTTGACAGGGTGGATGAGCAGTTCTTC.

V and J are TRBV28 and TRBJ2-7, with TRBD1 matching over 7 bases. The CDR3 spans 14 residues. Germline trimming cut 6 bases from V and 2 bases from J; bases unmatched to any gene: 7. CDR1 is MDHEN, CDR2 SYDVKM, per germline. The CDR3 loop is CASRLDRAPYEQYF. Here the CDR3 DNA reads TGTGCCAGCAGACTTGACAGGGCCCCCTACGAGCAGTACTTC.

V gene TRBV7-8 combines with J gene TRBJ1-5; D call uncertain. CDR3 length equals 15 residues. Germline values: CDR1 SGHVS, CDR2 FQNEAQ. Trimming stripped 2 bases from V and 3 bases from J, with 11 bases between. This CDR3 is CASSLRTAHNQPQHF. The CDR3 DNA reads TGTGCCAGCAGCTTAAGAACAGCCCACAATCAGCCCCAGCATTTT.

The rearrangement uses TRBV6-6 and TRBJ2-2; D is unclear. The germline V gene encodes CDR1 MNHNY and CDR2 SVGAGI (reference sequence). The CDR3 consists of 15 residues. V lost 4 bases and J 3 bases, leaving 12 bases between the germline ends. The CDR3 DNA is TGTGCCAGCAGTTTCGCCGAGGTGTACACCGGGGAGCTGTTTTTT. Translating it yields CASSFAEVYTGELFF.

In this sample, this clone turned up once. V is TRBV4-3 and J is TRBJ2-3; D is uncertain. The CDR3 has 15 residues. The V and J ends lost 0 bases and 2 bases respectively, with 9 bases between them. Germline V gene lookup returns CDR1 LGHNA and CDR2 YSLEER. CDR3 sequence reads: CASSQEEQITDTQYF. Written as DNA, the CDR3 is TGCGCCAGCAGCCAAGAAGAACAGATCACAGATACGCAGTATTTT.

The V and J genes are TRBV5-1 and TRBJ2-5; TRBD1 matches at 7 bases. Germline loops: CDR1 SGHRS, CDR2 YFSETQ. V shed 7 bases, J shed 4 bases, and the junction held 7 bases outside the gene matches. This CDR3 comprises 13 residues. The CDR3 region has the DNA TGCGCCAGCTCCCCTTCAGGGGGAGAGACCCAGTACTTC. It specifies CASSPSGGETQYF.

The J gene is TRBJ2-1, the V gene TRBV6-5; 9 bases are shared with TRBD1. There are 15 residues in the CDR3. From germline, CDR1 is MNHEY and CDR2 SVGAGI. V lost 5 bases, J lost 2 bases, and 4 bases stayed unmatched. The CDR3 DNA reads TGTGCCAGCAGTACGGACAGGGGAACCTACAATGAGCAGTTCTTC. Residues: CASSTDRGTYNEQFF.

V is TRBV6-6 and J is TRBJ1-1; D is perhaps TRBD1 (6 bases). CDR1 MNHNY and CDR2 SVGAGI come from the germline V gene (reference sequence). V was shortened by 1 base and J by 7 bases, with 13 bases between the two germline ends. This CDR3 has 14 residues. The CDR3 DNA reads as TGTGCCAGCAGTTACTTTGGGGACACAGTTGAAGCTTTCTTT. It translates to CASSYFGDTVEAFF.

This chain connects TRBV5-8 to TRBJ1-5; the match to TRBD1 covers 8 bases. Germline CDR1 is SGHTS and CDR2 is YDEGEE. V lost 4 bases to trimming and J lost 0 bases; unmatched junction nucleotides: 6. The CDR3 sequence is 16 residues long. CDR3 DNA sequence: TGTGCCAGCAGCGGGGGACAGGCTTATAGCAATCAGCCCCAGCATTTT. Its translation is CASSGGQAYSNQPQHF.

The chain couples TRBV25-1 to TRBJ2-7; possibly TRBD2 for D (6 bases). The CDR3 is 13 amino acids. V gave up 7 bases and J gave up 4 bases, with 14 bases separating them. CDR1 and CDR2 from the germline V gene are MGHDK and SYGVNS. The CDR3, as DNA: TGTGCCAGCACGCCGGGTGGGGGGTACGAGCAGTACTTC. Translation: CASTPGGGYEQYF.

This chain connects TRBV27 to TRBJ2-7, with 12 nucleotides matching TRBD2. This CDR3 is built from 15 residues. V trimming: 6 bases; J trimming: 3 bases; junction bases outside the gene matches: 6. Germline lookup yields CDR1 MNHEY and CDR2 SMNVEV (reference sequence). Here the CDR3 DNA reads TGTGCCAGCAGGGGACTAGCGGGTGTGGGCTACGAGCAGTACTTC. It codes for CASRGLAGVGYEQYF.

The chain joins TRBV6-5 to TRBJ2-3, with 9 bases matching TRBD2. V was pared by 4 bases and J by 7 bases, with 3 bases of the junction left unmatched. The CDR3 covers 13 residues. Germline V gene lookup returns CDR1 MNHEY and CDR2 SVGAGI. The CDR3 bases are TGTGCCAGCAGTTCAGCGGGGGGTTATACGCAGTATTTT. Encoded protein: CASSSAGGYTQYF.

In DNA form, the CDR3 reads TGTGCCAGCAGTTACGGCCAGAATAATGAAAAACTGTTTTTT. Its protein is CASSYGQNNEKLFF. The chain recombines TRBV6-6 with TRBJ1-4; the D is unclear. The CDR3 contains 14 residues. V lost 2 bases to trimming and J lost 4 bases, with 8 bases between them. The germline V gene has CDR1 MNHNY and CDR2 SVGAGI (reference sequence).

CDR3 bases: TGTGCCAGCAGCCAAGACGCGGGGAATTCACCCCTCCACTTT. It translates to CASSQDAGNSPLHF. The chain recombines TRBV4-2 with TRBJ1-6; D remains unclear. The CDR3 runs to 14 residues. The germline V and J ends were trimmed by 0 bases and 7 bases, with 7 bases remaining between them. The germline gives CDR1 LGHNA, CDR2 YNFKEQ.